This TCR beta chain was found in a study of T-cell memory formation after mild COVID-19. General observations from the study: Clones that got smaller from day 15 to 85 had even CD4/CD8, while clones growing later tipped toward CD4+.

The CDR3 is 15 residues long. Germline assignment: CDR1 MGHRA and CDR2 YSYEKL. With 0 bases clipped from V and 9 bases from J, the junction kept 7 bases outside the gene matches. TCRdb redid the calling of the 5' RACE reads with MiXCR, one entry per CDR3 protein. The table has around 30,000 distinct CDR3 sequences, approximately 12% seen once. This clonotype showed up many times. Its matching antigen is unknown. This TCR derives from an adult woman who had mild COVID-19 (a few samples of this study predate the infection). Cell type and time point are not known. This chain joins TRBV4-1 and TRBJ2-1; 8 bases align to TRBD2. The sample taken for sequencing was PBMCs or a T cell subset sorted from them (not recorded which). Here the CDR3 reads CASSQDSGGAGEQFF. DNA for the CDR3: TGCGCCAGCAGCCAAGATTCCGGGGGGGCCGGTGAGCAGTTCTTC.